This TCR beta chain was captured in a study of PD-L1 blockade in urothelial cancer. Study-level background: Before enrollment, 0 to 3 chemotherapy regimens had been given to patients. Blood-derived samples held a median approximately 150,000 T cells.

The CDR3 covers 15 residues. V lost 1 base to trimming and J lost 0 bases, with 7 bases between them. Germline V lookup: CDR1 SNHLY, CDR2 FYNNEI. Sequencing was performed with immunoSEQ multiplex PCR; in TCRdb, only in-frame clones are kept and a portion is missing. The sample carries 45,000 to 50,000 clones, more than 70% recorded once. The chain carries TRBV2 and TRBJ1-3, with a weak D call TRBD1 (6 bases). The sample was PBMCs, taken around atezolizumab (anti-PD-L1) treatment. This TCR was recovered from an elderly man with urothelial cancer. The CDR3 reads CASSEGDNSGNTIYF. In nucleotides, the CDR3 is TGTGCCAGCAGTGAAGGGGACAACTCTGGAAACACCATATATTTT.